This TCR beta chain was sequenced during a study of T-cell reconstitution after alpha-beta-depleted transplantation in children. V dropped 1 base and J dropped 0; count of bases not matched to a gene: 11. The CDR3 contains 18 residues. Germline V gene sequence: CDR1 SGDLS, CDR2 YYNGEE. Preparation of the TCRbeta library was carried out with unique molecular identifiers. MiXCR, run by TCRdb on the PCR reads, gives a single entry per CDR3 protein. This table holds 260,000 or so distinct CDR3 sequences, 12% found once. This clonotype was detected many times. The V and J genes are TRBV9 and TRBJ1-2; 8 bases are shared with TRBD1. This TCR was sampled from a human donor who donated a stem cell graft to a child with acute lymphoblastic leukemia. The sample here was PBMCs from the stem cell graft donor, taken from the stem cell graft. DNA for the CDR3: TGTGCCAGCAGCGTATCCCAGGGGGCGGAAGGTTCTAACTATGGCTACACCTTC. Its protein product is CASSVSQGAEGSNYGYTF. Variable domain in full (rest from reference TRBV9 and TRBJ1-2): DSGVTQTPKHLITATGQRVTLRCSPRSGDLSVYWYQQSLDQGLQFLIQYYNGEERAKGNILERFSAQQFPDLHSELNLSSLELGDSALYFCASSVSQGAEGSNYGYTFGSGTRLTVV.